The present entry profiles one T cell receptor (beta chain) with its context. In the authors' methods: Reference gene primer amplification in the assay estimated nucleated cell counts. Sequencing was performed with immunoSEQ multiplex PCR; in TCRdb, only in-frame clones are kept and a portion is missing. V and J calls and clone size are those listed in that table; D and trimming were worked out from the DNA. The sample carries 350,000 to 450,000 clones, 85% recorded once. The data were taken from a study of blood T cell repertoires in COVID-19. In the study overall: Nucleic acid was either cDNA or gDNA, and it came from T cells, B-cell-depleted T cells, or PBMCs.

The length of the CDR3 is 14 residues. Germline-derived CDR1 and CDR2 are MNHNY and SVGAGI (reference sequence). V was clipped by 5 bases and J by 6 bases, with 17 bases between them. The chain carries TRBV6-6 and TRBJ2-7; TRBD1 is a possible D gene (7 bases). Sequenced input: peripheral blood. The sequence came from a woman aged 18-29 years with acute or convalescent COVID-19. CDR3 sequence reads: CASSAGQSWVEQYF. The CDR3 nucleotides read TGTGCCAGCAGTGCGGGACAGTCCTGGGTCGAGCAGTACTTC.